This is a list of T cell receptor beta chains from one sample in a study of beta chain features in type 1 diabetes. Data came from immunoSEQ multiplex PCR; TCRdb stores just in-frame clones and leaves some out. The repertoire holds 500,000 to 850,000 clones, with about 14% as singletons. Sequencing used naive CD4+ T cells from blood. All receptors derive from a man in his late teens or twenties with type 1 diabetes. Both conserved end residues are part of each CDR3. The D gene is left open where the match is weak. Expanded clones get a size class; other rows say once, few or many, or leave the size out.

v_call	clone_size	d_call	j_call	cdr3_aa	cdr3_nt
TRBV6-6	NA	NA	TRBJ1-4	CASIRGANEKLFF	TGTGCCAGCATAAGGGGAGCTAATGAAAAACTGTTTTTT
TRBV6-5	NA	TRBD1	TRBJ1-1	CASSQDRVFNTEAFF	TGTGCCAGCAGCCAGGACAGGGTATTTAACACTGAAGCTTTCTTT
TRBV19	few	TRBD1	TRBJ2-7	CASSRTGSSYEQYF	TGTGCCAGTAGTCGGACAGGGAGCTCCTACGAGCAGTACTTC
TRBV7-2	NA	TRBD1	TRBJ1-1	CASSSGGAGNTEAFF	TGTGCCAGCAGTTCAGGGGGCGCGGGGAACACTGAAGCTTTCTTT
TRBV7-9	NA	TRBD2	TRBJ2-1	CASTPRGAGVDNEQFF	TGTGCCAGCACCCCCCGGGGAGCGGGGGTAGACAATGAGCAGTTCTTC
TRBV6-5	NA	NA	TRBJ2-7	CASSYSTPTSHEQYF	TGTGCCAGCAGTTACTCGACCCCCACTTCGCACGAGCAGTACTTC
TRBV28	NA	TRBD1	TRBJ1-2	CASSKQGGGYTF	TGTGCCAGCAGCAAACAGGGGGGAGGCTACACCTTC
TRBV4-3	NA	NA	TRBJ2-7	CASSQEALNNGGSSYEQYF	TGCGCCAGCAGCCAAGAAGCTTTGAATAACGGAGGAAGCTCCTACGAGCAGTACTTC
TRBV10-3	few	TRBD1	TRBJ2-7	CAISGGTGTYEQYF	TGTGCCATCAGTGGCGGGACAGGCACCTACGAGCAGTACTTC
TRBV6-5	NA	NA	TRBJ2-3	CASSFPGTDTQYF	TGTGCCAGCAGTTTTCCCGGGACAGATACGCAGTATTTT
TRBV7-7	few	TRBD2	TRBJ2-5	CASSLTGLVRETQYF	TGTGCTAGCAGCTTAACGGGACTAGTCCGGGAGACCCAGTACTTC
TRBV6-1	few	NA	TRBJ2-7	CASSEQDYYEQYF	TGTGCCAGCAGTGAACAGGACTACTACGAGCAGTACTTC
TRBV7-6	NA	TRBD1	TRBJ2-2	CASSTRTGGPANTGELFF	TGTGCCAGCAGCACAAGGACAGGGGGGCCCGCGAACACCGGGGAGCTGTTTTTT
TRBV2	NA	NA	TRBJ1-2	CASSEQNNYGYTF	TGTGCCAGCAGTGAGCAGAATAACTATGGCTACACCTTC
TRBV2	few	TRBD1	TRBJ1-4	CASSGTTGAFNEKLFF	TGTGCCAGCAGTGGAACGACAGGGGCGTTTAATGAAAAACTGTTTTTT
TRBV6-6	NA	NA	TRBJ1-2	CASSPDRRGGYGYTF	TGTGCCAGCAGTCCGGACCGCCGTGGGGGTTATGGCTACACCTTC
TRBV28	few	NA	TRBJ2-2	CASRTPRSGSTGELFF	TGTGCCAGCAGAACCCCCCGTAGTGGGAGCACCGGGGAGCTGTTTTTT
TRBV19	few	NA	TRBJ1-4	CASSIEEQGKALF	TGTGCCAGTAGTATAGAAGAACAGGGCAAAGCCCTTTTT
TRBV4-1	NA	NA	TRBJ2-2	CASSQVGGGRSGELFF	TGCGCCAGCAGCCAAGTTGGTGGAGGACGGTCCGGGGAGCTGTTTTTT
TRBV6-5	NA	NA	TRBJ2-3	CASKNLVSTDTQYF	TGTGCCAGCAAAAATCTCGTTAGCACAGATACGCAGTATTTT
TRBV13	NA	NA	TRBJ2-7	CASSPPSELGGISYEQYF	TGTGCCAGCAGCCCCCCAAGTGAGTTAGGGGGTATCTCCTACGAGCAGTACTTC
TRBV7-9	few	NA	TRBJ2-5	CASSWGPKETQYF	TGTGCCAGCAGCTGGGGGCCCAAAGAGACCCAGTACTTC
TRBV7-2	NA	NA	TRBJ1-1	CASSQQPNTEAFF	TGTGCCAGCAGCCAACAGCCGAACACTGAAGCTTTCTTT
TRBV2	few	TRBD1	TRBJ1-5	CASSPTGLRQPQHF	TGTGCCAGCAGTCCGACAGGGCTCAGGCAGCCCCAGCATTTT
TRBV7-9	NA	TRBD1	TRBJ2-2	CASKGVHRGRDTGELFF	TGTGCCAGCAAGGGCGTCCACAGGGGTCGGGACACCGGGGAGCTGTTTTTT
TRBV9	NA	NA	TRBJ2-5	CASSPGAVKQETQYF	TGTGCCAGCAGCCCCGGGGCGGTAAAACAAGAGACCCAGTACTTC
TRBV5-1	NA	NA	TRBJ2-1	CASSRGVNSINEQFF	TGCGCCAGCAGCAGAGGGGTTAACTCCATCAATGAGCAGTTCTTC
TRBV30	few	NA	TRBJ2-1	CAWSVGREDGEQFF	TGTGCCTGGAGTGTAGGACGGGAAGATGGTGAGCAGTTCTTC
TRBV2	NA	NA	TRBJ1-2	CASRNLNYGYTF	TGTGCCAGCAGGAATCTCAACTATGGCTACACCTTC
TRBV5-4	NA	NA	TRBJ1-5	CASSFNSNQPQHF	TGTGCCAGCAGCTTTAACAGTAATCAGCCCCAGCATTTT
TRBV11-2	NA	NA	TRBJ2-1	CASTTLRKMNNEQFF	TGTGCCAGCACCACCTTGCGGAAGATGAACAATGAGCAGTTCTTC
TRBV6-1	few	NA	TRBJ1-1	CASRRNTEAFF	TGTGCCAGCCGGCGGAACACTGAAGCTTTCTTT
TRBV7-7	NA	NA	TRBJ2-6	CASSPGVDGANVLTF	TGTGCTAGCAGCCCGGGGGTGGACGGGGCCAACGTCCTGACTTTC
TRBV9	NA	NA	TRBJ1-3	CASGRGGGDGNTIYF	TGTGCCAGCGGCCGGGGAGGGGGAGATGGAAACACCATATATTTT
TRBV5-4	NA	NA	TRBJ1-2	CASSLDSRGYGYTF	TGTGCCAGCAGCTTGGACAGCCGTGGCTATGGCTACACCTTC
TRBV7-3	few	NA	TRBJ2-6	CASSSLDSGANVLTF	TGTGCCAGCAGCTCGCTCGACTCTGGGGCCAACGTCCTGACTTTC
TRBV7-2	few	TRBD2	TRBJ2-5	CASSLLLANLGETQYF	TGTGCCAGCAGCCTCCTACTAGCGAATCTAGGAGAGACCCAGTACTTC
TRBV30	NA	NA	TRBJ2-7	CAWSVGLHYEQYF	TGTGCCTGGAGTGTGGGACTTCACTACGAGCAGTACTTC
TRBV9	few	NA	TRBJ1-2	CASSVTGRAEGGYTF	TGTGCCAGCAGCGTCACAGGGAGAGCCGAGGGAGGCTACACCTTC
TRBV30	NA	TRBD1	TRBJ2-7	CAWMRGTAYSEQYF	TGTGCCTGGATGAGGGGGACAGCCTATTCCGAGCAGTACTTC
TRBV7-2	NA	TRBD1	TRBJ2-1	CASSGGTGAYNEQFF	TGTGCCAGCAGCGGAGGGACAGGGGCCTACAATGAGCAGTTCTTC
TRBV1	NA	NA	TRBJ2-7	CTSSHCSPEERYF	TGCACCAGCAGCCACTGCAGCCCCGAAGAGCGGTACTTC
TRBV30	NA	TRBD1	TRBJ1-2	CAWSGSGGGGYTF	TGTGCCTGGAGTGGATCAGGGGGCGGAGGCTACACCTTC